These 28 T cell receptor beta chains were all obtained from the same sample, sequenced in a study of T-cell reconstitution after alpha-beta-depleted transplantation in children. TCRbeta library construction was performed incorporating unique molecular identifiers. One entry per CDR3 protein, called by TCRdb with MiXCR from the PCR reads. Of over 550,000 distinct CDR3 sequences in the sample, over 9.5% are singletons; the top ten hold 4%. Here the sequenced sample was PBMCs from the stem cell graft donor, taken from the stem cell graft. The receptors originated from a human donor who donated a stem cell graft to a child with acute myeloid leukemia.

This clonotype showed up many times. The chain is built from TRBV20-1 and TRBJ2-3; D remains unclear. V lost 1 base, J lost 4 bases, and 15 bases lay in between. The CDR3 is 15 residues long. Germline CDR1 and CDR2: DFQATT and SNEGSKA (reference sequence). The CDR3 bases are TGCAGTGCTAGAGCCTGGGCCCCCAACCCAGATACGCAGTATTTT. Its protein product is CSARAWAPNPDTQYF.

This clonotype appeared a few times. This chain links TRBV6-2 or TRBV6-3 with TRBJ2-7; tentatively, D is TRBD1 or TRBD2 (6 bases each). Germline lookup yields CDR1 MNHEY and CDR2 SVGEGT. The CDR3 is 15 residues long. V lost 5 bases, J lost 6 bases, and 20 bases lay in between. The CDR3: CASSPPGSRGREQYF. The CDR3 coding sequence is TGTGCCAGCAGTCCACCGGGCAGTCGGGGGCGCGAGCAGTACTTC.

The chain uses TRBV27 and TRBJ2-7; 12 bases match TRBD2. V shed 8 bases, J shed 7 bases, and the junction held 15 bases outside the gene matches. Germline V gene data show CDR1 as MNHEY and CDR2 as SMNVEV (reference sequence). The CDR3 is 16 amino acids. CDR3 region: CASSTPRLAGVSEQYF. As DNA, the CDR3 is TGTGCCAGCTCCACCCCAAGACTAGCGGGAGTAAGTGAGCAGTACTTC.

CDR3 sequence: CASSAVLRTSGLNTGELFF. DNA of the CDR3: TGTGCCAGTAGTGCAGTCCTGAGGACTAGCGGGCTGAACACCGGGGAGCTGTTTTTT. The chain carries TRBV19 and TRBJ2-2; 11 bases are shared with TRBD2. CDR3 length: 19 amino acids. Germline assignment: CDR1 LNHDA and CDR2 SQIVND (reference sequence). After removal of 5 bases from V and 1 base from J, the junction contained 12 bases not matched to a gene. Using reference TRBV19 and TRBJ2-2 for the parts outside the CDR3, the full variable domain is DGGITQSPKYLFRKEGQNVTLSCEQNLNHDAMYWYRQDPGQGLRLIYYSQIVNDFQKGDIAEGYSVSREKKESFPLTVTSAQKNPTAFYLCASSAVLRTSGLNTGELFFGEGSRLTVL.

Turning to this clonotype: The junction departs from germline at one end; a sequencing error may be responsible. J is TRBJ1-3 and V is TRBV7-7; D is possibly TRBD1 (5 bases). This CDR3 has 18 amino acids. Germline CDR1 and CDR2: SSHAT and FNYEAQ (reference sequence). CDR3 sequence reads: CASSHIRWTILSGNTIYF. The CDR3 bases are TGTGCTAGCAGCCATATCCGTTGGACAATATTATCGGGAAACACCATATATTTT.

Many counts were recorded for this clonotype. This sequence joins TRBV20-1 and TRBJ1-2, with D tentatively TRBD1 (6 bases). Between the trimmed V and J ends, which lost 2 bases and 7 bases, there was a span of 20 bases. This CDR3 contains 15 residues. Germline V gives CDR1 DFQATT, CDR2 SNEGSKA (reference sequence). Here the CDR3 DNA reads TGCAGTGCTAGAACGGGGGCGGAACTCGGGGGTGGCTACACCTTC. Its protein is CSARTGAELGGGYTF.

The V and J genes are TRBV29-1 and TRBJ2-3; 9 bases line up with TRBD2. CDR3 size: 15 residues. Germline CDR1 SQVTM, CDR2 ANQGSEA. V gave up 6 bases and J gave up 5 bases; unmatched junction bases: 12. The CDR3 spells CSVDGASGAGDTQYF. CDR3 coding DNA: TGCAGCGTGGATGGGGCTAGCGGGGCGGGAGATACGCAGTATTTT.

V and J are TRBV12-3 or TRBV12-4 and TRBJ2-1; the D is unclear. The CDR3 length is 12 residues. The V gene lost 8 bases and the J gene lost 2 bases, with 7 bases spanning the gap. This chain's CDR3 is CASRTPYNEQFF. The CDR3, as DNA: TGTGCCAGCCGAACCCCCTACAATGAGCAGTTCTTC.

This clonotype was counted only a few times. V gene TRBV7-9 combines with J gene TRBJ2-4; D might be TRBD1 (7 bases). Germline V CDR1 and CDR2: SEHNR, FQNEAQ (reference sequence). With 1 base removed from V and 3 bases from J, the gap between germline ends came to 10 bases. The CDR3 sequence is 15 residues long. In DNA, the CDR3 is TGTGCCAGCAGCTTAGTGCGGGACAGCAAAAACATTCAGTACTTC. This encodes CASSLVRDSKNIQYF.

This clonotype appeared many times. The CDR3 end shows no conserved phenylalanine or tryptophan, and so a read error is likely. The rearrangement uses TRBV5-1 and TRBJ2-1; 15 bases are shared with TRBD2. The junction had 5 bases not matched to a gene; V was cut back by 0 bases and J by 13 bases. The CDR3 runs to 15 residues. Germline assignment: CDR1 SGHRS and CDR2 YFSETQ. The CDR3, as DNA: TGCGCCAGCAGCTTGGGGACTAGCGGGAGGGCCAGACAGTTCTTG. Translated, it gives CASSLGTSGRARQFL.

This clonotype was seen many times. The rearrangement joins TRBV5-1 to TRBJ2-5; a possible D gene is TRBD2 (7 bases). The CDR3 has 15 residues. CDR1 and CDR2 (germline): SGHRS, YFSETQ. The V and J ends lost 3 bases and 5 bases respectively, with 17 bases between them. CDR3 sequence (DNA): TGCGCCAGCAGCTCTGACGGGGGGCGGCGGGAGACCCAGTACTTC. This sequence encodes CASSSDGGRRETQYF. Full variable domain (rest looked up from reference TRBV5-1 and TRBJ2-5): KAGVTQTPRYLIKTRGQQVTLSCSPISGHRSVSWYQQTPGQGLQFLFEYFSETQRNKGNFPGRFSGRQFSNSRSEMNVSTLELGDSALYLCASSSDGGRRETQYFGPGTRLLVL.

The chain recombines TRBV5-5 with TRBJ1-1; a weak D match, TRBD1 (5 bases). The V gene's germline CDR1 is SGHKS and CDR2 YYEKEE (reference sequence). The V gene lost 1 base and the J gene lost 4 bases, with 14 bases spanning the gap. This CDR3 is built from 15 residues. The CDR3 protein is CASSLPGTGGTEAFF. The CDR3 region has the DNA TGTGCCAGCAGCTTGCCCGGGACGGGCGGCACTGAAGCTTTCTTT. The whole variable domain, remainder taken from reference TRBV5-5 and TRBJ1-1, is DAGVTQSPTHLIKTRGQQVTLRCSPISGHKSVSWYQQVLGQGPQFIFQYYEKEERGRGNFPDRFSARQFPNYSSELNVNALLLGDSALYLCASSLPGTGGTEAFFGQGTRLTVV.

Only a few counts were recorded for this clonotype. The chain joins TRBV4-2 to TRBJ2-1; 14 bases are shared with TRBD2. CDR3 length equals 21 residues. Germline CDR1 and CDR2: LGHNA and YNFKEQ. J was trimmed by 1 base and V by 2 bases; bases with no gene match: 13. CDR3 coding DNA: TGTGCCAGCAGCCAAAGGGGACTAGCGGGAGTTGGGCCCCTTTCCTACAATGAGCAGTTCTTC. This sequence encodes CASSQRGLAGVGPLSYNEQFF.

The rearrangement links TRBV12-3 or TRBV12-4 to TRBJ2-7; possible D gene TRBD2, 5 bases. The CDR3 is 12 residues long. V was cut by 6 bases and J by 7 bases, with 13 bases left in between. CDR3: CASSPYPGEQYF. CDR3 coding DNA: TGTGCCAGCAGCCCTTACCCGGGGGAGCAGTACTTC.

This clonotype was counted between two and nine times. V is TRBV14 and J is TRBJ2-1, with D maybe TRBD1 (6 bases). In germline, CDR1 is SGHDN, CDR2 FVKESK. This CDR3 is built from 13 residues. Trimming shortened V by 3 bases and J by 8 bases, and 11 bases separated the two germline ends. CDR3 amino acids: CASSHTGWHEQFF. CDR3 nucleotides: TGTGCCAGCAGCCATACAGGGTGGCATGAGCAGTTCTTC.

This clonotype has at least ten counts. Here the CDR3 DNA reads TGTGCCAGCAGCTTAATTAAGCCCTCGTTGGAGCAGTACTTC. Its protein product is CASSLIKPSLEQYF. V and J are TRBV7-8 and TRBJ2-7; D is uncertain. CDR1 and CDR2 (germline): SGHVS, FQNEAQ. The CDR3 loop spans 14 amino acids. The V end was cut by 2 bases, the J end by 7 bases, with 15 bases between.

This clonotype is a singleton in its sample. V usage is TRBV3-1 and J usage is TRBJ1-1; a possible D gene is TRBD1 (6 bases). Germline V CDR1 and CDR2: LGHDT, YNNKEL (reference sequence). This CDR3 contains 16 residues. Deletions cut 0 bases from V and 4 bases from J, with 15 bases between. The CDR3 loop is CASSQDLTGRSTEAFF. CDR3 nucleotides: TGTGCCAGCAGCCAAGATCTAACAGGGAGGAGCACTGAAGCTTTCTTT.

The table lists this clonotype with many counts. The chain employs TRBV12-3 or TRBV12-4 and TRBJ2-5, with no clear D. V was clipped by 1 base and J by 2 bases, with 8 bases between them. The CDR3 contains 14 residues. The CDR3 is CASSLVGPQETQYF. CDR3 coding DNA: TGTGCCAGCAGTTTAGTGGGTCCGCAAGAGACCCAGTACTTC.

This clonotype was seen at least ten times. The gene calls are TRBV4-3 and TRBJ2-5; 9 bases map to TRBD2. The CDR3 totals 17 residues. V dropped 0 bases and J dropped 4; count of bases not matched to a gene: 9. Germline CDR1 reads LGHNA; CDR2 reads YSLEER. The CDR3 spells CASSQEGGLAGLETQYF. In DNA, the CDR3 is TGCGCCAGCAGCCAAGAAGGAGGGCTAGCGGGATTAGAGACCCAGTACTTC.

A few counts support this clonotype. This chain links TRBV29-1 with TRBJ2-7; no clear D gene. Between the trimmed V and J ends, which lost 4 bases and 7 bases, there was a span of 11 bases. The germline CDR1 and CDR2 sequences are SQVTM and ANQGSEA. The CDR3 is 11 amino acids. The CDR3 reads CSVGALGEQYF. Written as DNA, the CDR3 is TGCAGCGTTGGGGCTCTGGGGGAGCAGTACTTC.

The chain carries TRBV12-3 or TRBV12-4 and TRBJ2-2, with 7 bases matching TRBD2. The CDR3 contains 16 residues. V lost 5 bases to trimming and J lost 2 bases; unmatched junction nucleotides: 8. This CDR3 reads CASSPLLAVNTGELFF. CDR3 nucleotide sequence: TGTGCCAGCAGTCCTCTCCTAGCGGTCAACACCGGGGAGCTGTTTTTT.

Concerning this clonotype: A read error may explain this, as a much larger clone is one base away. The CDR3 is CAISESGTGCGIEQFF. CDR3 bases: TGTGCCATCAGTGAGTCGGGTACGGGATGCGGGATTGAGCAGTTCTTC. V is TRBV10-3 and J is TRBJ2-1; TRBD2 is a possible D gene (6 bases). The CDR3 totals 16 residues. Trimming pared 0 bases from V and 9 bases from J, leaving 18 bases between. Germline lookup yields CDR1 ENHRY and CDR2 SYGVKD.

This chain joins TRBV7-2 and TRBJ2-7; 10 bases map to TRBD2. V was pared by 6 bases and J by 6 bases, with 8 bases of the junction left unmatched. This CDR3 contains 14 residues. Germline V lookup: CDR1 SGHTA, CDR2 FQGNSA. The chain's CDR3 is CASRRAGGPAEQYF. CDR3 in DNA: TGTGCCAGCAGACGAGCGGGAGGGCCGGCCGAGCAGTACTTC.

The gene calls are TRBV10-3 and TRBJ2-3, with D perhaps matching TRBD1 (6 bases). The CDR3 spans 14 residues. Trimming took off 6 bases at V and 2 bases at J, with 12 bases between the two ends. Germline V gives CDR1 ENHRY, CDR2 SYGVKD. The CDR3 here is CAIRTGSFTDTQYF. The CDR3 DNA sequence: TGTGCCATCAGAACAGGGTCGTTCACAGATACGCAGTATTTT.

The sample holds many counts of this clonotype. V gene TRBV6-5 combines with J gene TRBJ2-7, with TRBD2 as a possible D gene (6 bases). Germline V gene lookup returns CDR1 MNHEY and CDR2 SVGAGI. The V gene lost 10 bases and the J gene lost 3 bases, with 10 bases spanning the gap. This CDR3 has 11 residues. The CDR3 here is CATRDFYEQYF. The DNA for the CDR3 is TGTGCCACCCGGGACTTCTACGAGCAGTACTTC.

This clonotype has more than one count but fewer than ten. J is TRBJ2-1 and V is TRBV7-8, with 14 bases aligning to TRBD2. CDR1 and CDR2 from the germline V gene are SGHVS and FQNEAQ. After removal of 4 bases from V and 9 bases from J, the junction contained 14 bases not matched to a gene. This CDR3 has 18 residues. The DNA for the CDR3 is TGTGCCAGCAGCTCAAACAGACTAGCGGGAGGGTTTAGAGGTGAGCAGTTCTTC. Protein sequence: CASSSNRLAGGFRGEQFF.

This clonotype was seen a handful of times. CDR3 in DNA: TGCAGTGCTAGCCCAATACCCCACGAGAGCTCCTACAATGAGCAGTTCTTC. It is translated as CSASPIPHESSYNEQFF. The V gene is TRBV20-1, the J gene TRBJ2-1; D is undetermined. Trimming removed 3 bases at V and 0 bases at J, with 18 bases between. Germline V gene lookup returns CDR1 DFQATT and CDR2 SNEGSKA (reference sequence). There are 17 residues in the CDR3.

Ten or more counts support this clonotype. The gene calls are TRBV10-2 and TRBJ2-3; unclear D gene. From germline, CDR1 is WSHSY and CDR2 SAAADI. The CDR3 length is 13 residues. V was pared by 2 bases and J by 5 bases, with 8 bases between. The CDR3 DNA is TGCGCCAGCAGTGAGCCGGCTAGAGATACGCAGTATTTT. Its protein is CASSEPARDTQYF.